The entry below describes one TCR beta chain. These data are taken from a study of blood T cell repertoires in COVID-19. Germline V lookup: CDR1 MGHRA, CDR2 YSYEKL. The CDR3 sequence is 16 residues long. The V and J ends lost 1 base and 5 bases, in that order; junction bases with no gene match: 4. Some clones are missing from TCRdb's copy, which holds only in-frame ones; the method was immunoSEQ multiplex PCR. The sample has about 260,000 clones, 75% to 95% seen once; the top ten hold 2.5% to 3%. Sequenced sample: PBMCs or T cells enriched from blood (not recorded which). The clonotype originates from a man aged 35 to 55 who had been exposed to COVID-19. The J gene is TRBJ2-2, the V gene TRBV4-1, with 10 bases fitting TRBD2. The CDR3 bases are TGCGCCAGCAGCCAAGGGCTAGCGGGAGTGACCGGGGAGCTGTTTTTT. Its protein product is CASSQGLAGVTGELFF.